This T cell receptor beta chain was found in a study of Tregs in tolerant kidney transplant recipients. Overall study findings and caveats: Biological reproducibility was not directly addressed, but technical replication error appeared minimal. Few patients were studied, so findings need validation in larger groups. Expanding Tregs on activated donor B cells appeared to best identify donor-specific TCRbeta clones.

Thawed PBMCs were FACS-sorted into unstimulated CD4+CD25+CD127- regulatory T cells, CD4+CD25- non-regulatory cells, CD4 and CD8 cells. Concerning this clone itself: Its specificity is not known.

Sequencing was performed with immunoSEQ multiplex PCR; in TCRdb, only in-frame clones are kept and a portion is missing. The data show about 240,000 clones, with approximately 84% seen just once and about 0.68% held by the top ten. There are 12 residues in the CDR3. Germline values: CDR1 LNHDA, CDR2 SQIVND (reference sequence). Trimming stripped 3 bases from V and 7 bases from J, with 6 bases between. The sample taken for sequencing was CD4+ T cells from blood. The V and J genes are TRBV19 and TRBJ2-2, with D maybe TRBD2 (5 bases). This clonotype was sampled from a human donor in good health. In DNA form, the CDR3 reads TGTGCCAGTAGTATCGGGGACGGGGAGCTGTTTTTT. It encodes CASSIGDGELFF.